This TCR beta chain was captured in a study of control samples from healthy donors and cancer patients. The germline V gene encodes CDR1 MNHNS and CDR2 SASEGT. The CDR3 covers 13 residues. V was pared by 3 bases and J by 1 base, with 6 bases between. TCRdb's table, derived via immunoSEQ multiplex PCR, lists solely in-frame clones and lacks some. The repertoire holds roughly 55,000 clones, with approximately 85% as singletons. The chain links TRBV6-1 to TRBJ1-1, with a weak D call TRBD1 (5 bases). Material for sequencing was blood. This TCR was recovered from a man over 45 in good health. For the CDR3, the DNA is TGTGCCAGCAGTGACAGGGCGAACACTGAAGCTTTCTTT. It codes for CASSDRANTEAFF.